Below, one T cell receptor (beta chain) is given with its context. PCR was run on genomic DNA. Multiplex PCR with 30 forward and 13 reverse primers amplified the TCR beta CDR3. TCRdb reprocessed the multiplex PCR reads with MiXCR, giving one entry per CDR3 protein. Of about 270,000 distinct CDR3 sequences listed, over 45% are singletons. This entry belongs to a study of type 1 and type 2 diabetes patients. The V gene's germline CDR1 is WNHNN and CDR2 SYGVQD (reference sequence). V lost 5 bases to trimming and J lost 0 bases; unmatched junction nucleotides: 15. The CDR3 is 20 amino acids. This clonotype was sampled from a man younger than 30 with type 2 diabetes. The chain uses TRBV10-1 and TRBJ2-6; 8 bases fit TRBD2. The sequencing sample was made of peripheral blood mononuclear cells (PBMCs). The CDR3: CASSYAPPSGSGSGANVLTF. CDR3 DNA: TGCGCCAGCAGTTACGCTCCCCCCAGCGGGAGTGGCTCTGGGGCCAACGTCCTGACTTTC.